These 17 T cell receptor beta chains came from one sample sequenced in a study of cytomegalovirus exposure and HLA in healthy donors. Vbeta (60) and Jbeta (13) primers were used in the PCR. TCRdb's table, derived via immunoSEQ multiplex PCR, lists solely in-frame clones and lacks some. The data show about 130,000 clones, 60% to 80% seen once. The source material was PBMCs. The receptors shown here come from a man aged 25 to 40 in good health and CMV-seronegative.

The V and J genes are TRBV29-1 and TRBJ1-1; D unclear. V was clipped by 3 bases and J by 1 base, with 6 bases between them. The CDR3 has 12 residues. Germline V lookup: CDR1 SQVTM, CDR2 ANQGSEA. The CDR3: CSVDEGNTEAFF. Written as DNA, the CDR3 is TGCAGCGTTGACGAGGGGAACACTGAAGCTTTCTTT.

The rearrangement uses TRBV19 and TRBJ1-1, with D tentatively TRBD1 (5 bases). Germline assignment: CDR1 LNHDA and CDR2 SQIVND (reference sequence). The length of the CDR3 is 14 residues. The V gene lost 3 bases and the J gene lost 3 bases, with 11 bases spanning the gap. This CDR3 is CASSIVGVDTEAFF. The CDR3 nucleotides read TGTGCCAGTAGTATCGTAGGGGTTGACACTGAAGCTTTCTTT.

This rearrangement joins TRBV5-8 to TRBJ2-3, with a weak D call TRBD2 (7 bases). The CDR3 has 16 amino acids. Germline CDR1 and CDR2: SGHTS and YDEGEE. V gave up 4 bases and J gave up 2 bases, with 17 bases separating them. Here the CDR3 reads CASSLGRGGDTDTQYF. CDR3 nucleotide sequence: TGTGCCAGCAGCCTGGGAAGGGGGGGCGACACAGATACGCAGTATTTT.

The chain couples TRBV11-3 to TRBJ1-1, with 8 bases lining up with TRBD1. V gave up 3 bases and J gave up 1 base; unmatched junction bases: 1. CDR3 length: 14 amino acids. CDR1 SGHNT and CDR2 YENEEA come from the germline V gene. CDR3 nucleotide sequence: TGTGCCAGCAGCTTCGGGACAGGGAACACTGAAGCTTTCTTT. Translating gives CASSFGTGNTEAFF.

The rearrangement links TRBV30 to TRBJ2-5; 11 nucleotides line up with TRBD2. TRBJ2-7 matches the DNA end more closely, so the J call is doubtful. This CDR3 region has 14 residues. Germline V CDR1 and CDR2: GTSNPN, SVGIG (reference sequence). The CDR3 loop reads CAWRGTSGLYEQYF. The CDR3 DNA follows: TGTGCCTGGAGGGGGACTAGCGGCCTCTACGAGCAGTACTTC.

The chain is built from TRBV18 and TRBJ2-7; TRBD1 matches 9 bases. The ends lost 6 bases at V and 3 bases at J; junction bases unmatched: 6. The CDR3 has 14 residues. The germline CDR1 and CDR2 sequences are KGHSH and LQKENI. CDR3 region: CASSAGTGNYEQYF. The CDR3 region has the DNA TGTGCCAGCTCGGCCGGGACAGGGAACTACGAGCAGTACTTC.

This rearrangement joins TRBV7-2 to TRBJ2-1; D remains ambiguous. The germline gives CDR1 SGHTA, CDR2 FQGNSA. The CDR3 has 13 residues. V dropped 3 bases and J dropped 5 bases, with 8 bases sitting between them. The CDR3: CASSFYLNNEQFF. CDR3 coding DNA: TGTGCCAGCAGCTTCTATCTCAACAATGAGCAGTTCTTC.

This clone has only a few counts. The chain links TRBV5-4 to TRBJ1-4; the match to TRBD1 covers 7 bases. CDR3 length: 16 amino acids. The V gene's germline CDR1 is SGHNT and CDR2 YYREEE (reference sequence). V lost 0 bases and J lost 5; bases outside the gene matches: 7. The CDR3 spells CASSLGSARGNEKLFF. CDR3 bases: TGTGCCAGCAGCTTGGGGTCAGCCAGGGGGAATGAAAAACTGTTTTTT.

The rearrangement links TRBV11-2 to TRBJ2-3, with 10 bases lining up with TRBD2. Germline CDR1 SGHAT, CDR2 FQNNGV. CDR3 length: 17 residues. The junction had 11 bases not matched to a gene; V was cut back by 6 bases and J by 2 bases. The CDR3 DNA reads TGTGCCAGCAGACGACGCGTAGCGGGAGGTGACACAGATACGCAGTATTTT. It translates to CASRRRVAGGDTDTQYF.

This clone was detected a few times. The rearrangement uses TRBV5-4 and TRBJ1-1; possible D gene TRBD1, 5 bases. Germline V gene sequence: CDR1 SGHNT, CDR2 YYREEE (reference sequence). Trimming took 4 bases from V and 0 from J, leaving 7 bases between them. The CDR3 is 13 amino acids. The CDR3 DNA reads TGTGCCAGCAGCCTGACAGTGAACACTGAAGCTTTCTTT. It translates to CASSLTVNTEAFF. Using reference TRBV5-4 and TRBJ1-1 for the parts outside the CDR3, the full variable domain is ETGVTQSPTHLIKTRGQQVTLRCSSQSGHNTVSWYQQALGQGPQFIFQYYREEENGRGNFPPRFSGLQFPNYSSELNVNALELDDSALYLCASSLTVNTEAFFGQGTRLTVV.

The chain links TRBV5-4 to TRBJ2-5, with D tentatively TRBD1 (5 bases). The CDR3 consists of 11 residues. Per germline, CDR1 SGHNT and CDR2 YYREEE (reference sequence). Between the trimmed V and J ends, which lost 4 bases and 9 bases, there was a span of 10 bases. The CDR3 region is CASSLLGAQYF. The CDR3 nucleotides read TGTGCCAGCAGCCTGCTAGGGGCCCAGTACTTC. Filled out from reference TRBV5-4 and TRBJ2-5, the complete variable domain reads ETGVTQSPTHLIKTRGQQVTLRCSSQSGHNTVSWYQQALGQGPQFIFQYYREEENGRGNFPPRFSGLQFPNYSSELNVNALELDDSALYLCASSLLGAQYFGPGTRLLVL.

CDR3 residues: CASSSQGGGQFF. CDR3 nucleotide sequence: TGTGCCAGCAGCTCCCAAGGGGGCGGTCAGTTCTTC. This chain uses TRBV7-6 with TRBJ2-1; TRBD1 matches 7 bases. After removal of 4 bases from V and 13 bases from J, the junction contained 7 bases not matched to a gene. CDR3 length: 12 residues. The germline V gene has CDR1 SGHVS and CDR2 FNYEAQ.

The chain links TRBV7-2 to TRBJ1-1, with no clear D. Germline values: CDR1 SGHTA, CDR2 FQGNSA. This CDR3 is built from 16 residues. Trimming left V 1 base short and J 1 base short, with 13 bases between. DNA for the CDR3: TGTGCCAGCAGCTTAGTGAAACTGGAGAAGAACACTGAAGCTTTCTTT. It is translated as CASSLVKLEKNTEAFF. The complete variable domain, with remaining parts taken from reference TRBV7-2 and TRBJ1-1, reads GAGVSQSPSNKVTEKGKDVELRCDPISGHTALYWYRQSLGQGLEFLIYFQGNSAPDKSGLPSDRFSAERTGGSVSTLTIQRTQQEDSAVYLCASSLVKLEKNTEAFFGQGTRLTVV.

V is TRBV28 and J is TRBJ1-2; D gene uncertain. Germline lookup yields CDR1 MDHEN and CDR2 SYDVKM. Trimming left V 4 bases short and J 0 bases short, with 9 bases between. The CDR3 totals 14 residues. CDR3 loop: CASSSLGTNYGYTF. The CDR3 DNA follows: TGTGCCAGCAGTTCTCTCGGGACTAACTATGGCTACACCTTC.

This chain uses TRBV20-1 with TRBJ1-2; D not resolved. The CDR3 covers 11 residues. Trimming left V 0 bases short and J 8 bases short, with 7 bases between. CDR1 is DFQATT, CDR2 SNEGSKA, per germline (reference sequence). CDR3 sequence (DNA): TGCAGTGCTAGAGATCGTCGGGGCTACACCTTC. It is translated as CSARDRRGYTF.

This clone was seen more than once but under ten times. The chain recombines TRBV5-1 with TRBJ2-2; 7 bases are a match to TRBD2. The CDR3 is made up of 15 amino acids. V lost 1 base to trimming and J lost 5 bases; unmatched junction nucleotides: 5. Germline CDR1 is SGHRS and CDR2 is YFSETQ. The CDR3 loop reads CASSLLAGATGELFF. CDR3 DNA sequence: TGCGCCAGCAGCTTGTTGGCGGGAGCTACCGGGGAGCTGTTTTTT.

About this clone itself: Relative to the germline gene, one junction end is altered; a read error may explain this. V gene TRBV19 combines with J gene TRBJ2-1, with 7 bases lining up with TRBD1. The CDR3 extends over 14 amino acids. Germline V lookup: CDR1 LNHDA, CDR2 SQIVND (reference sequence). As DNA, the CDR3 is TGTGCCAGTAGTATAGGGAGAGGACAGGTTGATATTGTCTTC. Translated: CASSIGRGQVDIVF.